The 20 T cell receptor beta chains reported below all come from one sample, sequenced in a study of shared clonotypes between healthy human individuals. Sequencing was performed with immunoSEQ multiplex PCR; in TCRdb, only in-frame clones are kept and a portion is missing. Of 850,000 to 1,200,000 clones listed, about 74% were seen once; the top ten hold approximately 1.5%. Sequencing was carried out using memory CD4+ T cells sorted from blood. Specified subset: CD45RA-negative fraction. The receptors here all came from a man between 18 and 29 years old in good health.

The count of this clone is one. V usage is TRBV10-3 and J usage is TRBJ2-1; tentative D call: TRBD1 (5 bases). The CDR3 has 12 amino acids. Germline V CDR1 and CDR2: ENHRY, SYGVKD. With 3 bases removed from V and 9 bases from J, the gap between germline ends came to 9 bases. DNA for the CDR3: TGTGCCATCAGTGAAGGGGCTAGTGAGCAGTTCTTC. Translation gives CAISEGASEQFF.

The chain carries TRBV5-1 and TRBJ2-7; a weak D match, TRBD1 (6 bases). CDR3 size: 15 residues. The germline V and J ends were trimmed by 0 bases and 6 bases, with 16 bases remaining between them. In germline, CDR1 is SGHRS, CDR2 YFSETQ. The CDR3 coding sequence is TGCGCCAGCAGCTTGGTACTGGGACAAATGCTCGAGCAGTACTTC. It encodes CASSLVLGQMLEQYF.

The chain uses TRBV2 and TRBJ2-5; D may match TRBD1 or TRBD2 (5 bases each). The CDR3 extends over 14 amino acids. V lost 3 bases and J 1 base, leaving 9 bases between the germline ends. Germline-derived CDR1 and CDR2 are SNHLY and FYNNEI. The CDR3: CASSDSGGQETQYF. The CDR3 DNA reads TGTGCCAGCAGTGACAGTGGGGGCCAAGAGACCCAGTACTTC. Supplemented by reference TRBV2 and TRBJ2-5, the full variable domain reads EPEVTQTPSHQVTQMGQEVILRCVPISNHLYFYWYRQILGQKVEFLVSFYNNEISEKSEIFDDQFSVERPDGSNFTLKIRSTKLEDSAMYFCASSDSGGQETQYFGPGTRLLVL.

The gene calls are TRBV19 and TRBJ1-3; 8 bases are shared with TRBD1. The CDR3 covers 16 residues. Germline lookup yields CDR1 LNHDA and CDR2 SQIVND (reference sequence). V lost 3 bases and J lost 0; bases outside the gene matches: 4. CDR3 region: CASSIGTGLSGNTIYF. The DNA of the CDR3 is TGTGCCAGTAGTATCGGGACAGGACTCTCTGGAAACACCATATATTTT.

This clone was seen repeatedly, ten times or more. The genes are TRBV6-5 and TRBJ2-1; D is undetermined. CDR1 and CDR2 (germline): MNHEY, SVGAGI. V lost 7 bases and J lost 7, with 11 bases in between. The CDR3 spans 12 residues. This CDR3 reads CASTTIGNEQFF. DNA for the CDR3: TGTGCCAGCACCACCATTGGAAATGAGCAGTTCTTC.

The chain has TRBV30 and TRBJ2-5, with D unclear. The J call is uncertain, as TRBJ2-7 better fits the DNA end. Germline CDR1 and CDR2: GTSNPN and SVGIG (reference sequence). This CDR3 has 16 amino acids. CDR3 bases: TGTGCCTGGAGTGTAAGCAGGTCCCTGAGCTCCTACGAGCAGTACTTC. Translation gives CAWSVSRSLSSYEQYF.

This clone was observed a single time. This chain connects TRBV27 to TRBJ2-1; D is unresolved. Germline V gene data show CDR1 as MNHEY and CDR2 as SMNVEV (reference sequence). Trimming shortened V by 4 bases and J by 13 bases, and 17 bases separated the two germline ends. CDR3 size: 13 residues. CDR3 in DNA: TGTGCCAGCAGTTCGCCCCGAGTTAGCTTCCAGTTCTTC. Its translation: CASSSPRVSFQFF.

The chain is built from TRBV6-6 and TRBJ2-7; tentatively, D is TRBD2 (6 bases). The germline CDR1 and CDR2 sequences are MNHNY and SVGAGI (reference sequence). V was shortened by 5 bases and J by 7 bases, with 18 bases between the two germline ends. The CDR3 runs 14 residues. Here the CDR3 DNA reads TGTGCCAGCAGTACAGCGGGTTTGAGTGGGGAGCAGTACTTC. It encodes CASSTAGLSGEQYF.

The CDR3 DNA reads as TGTGCCAGCAGCTCCACAGATACGCAGTATTTT. Amino acid sequence: CASSSTDTQYF. This sequence joins TRBV5-4 and TRBJ2-3; D call uncertain. The CDR3 spans 11 residues. CDR1 and CDR2 from the germline V gene are SGHNT and YYREEE (reference sequence). V lost 3 bases to trimming and J lost 2 bases, with 1 base between them.

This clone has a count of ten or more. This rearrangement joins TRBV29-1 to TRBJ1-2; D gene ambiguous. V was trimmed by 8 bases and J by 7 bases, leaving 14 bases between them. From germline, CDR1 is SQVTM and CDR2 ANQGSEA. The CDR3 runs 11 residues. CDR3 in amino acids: CSFLSGGGYTF. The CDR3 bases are TGCAGCTTCCTGAGCGGAGGTGGCTACACCTTC.

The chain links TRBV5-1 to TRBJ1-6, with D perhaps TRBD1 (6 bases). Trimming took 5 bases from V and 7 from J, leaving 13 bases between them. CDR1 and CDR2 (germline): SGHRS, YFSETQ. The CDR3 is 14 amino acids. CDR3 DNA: TGCGCCAGCAGGACCCAGGGGTCCAATTCACCCCTCCACTTT. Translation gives CASRTQGSNSPLHF.

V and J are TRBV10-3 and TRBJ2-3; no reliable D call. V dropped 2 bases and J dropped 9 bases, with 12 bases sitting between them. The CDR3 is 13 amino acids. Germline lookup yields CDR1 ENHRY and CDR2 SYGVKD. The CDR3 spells CAISEPTNSTQYF. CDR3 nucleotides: TGTGCCATCAGTGAGCCGACAAACAGCACGCAGTATTTT.

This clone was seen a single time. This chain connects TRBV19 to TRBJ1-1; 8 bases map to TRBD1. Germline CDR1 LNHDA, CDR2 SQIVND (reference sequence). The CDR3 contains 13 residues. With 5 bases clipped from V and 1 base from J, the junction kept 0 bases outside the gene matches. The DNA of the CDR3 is TGTGCCAGTAGTGGACAGGGGAACACTGAAGCTTTCTTT. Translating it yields CASSGQGNTEAFF.

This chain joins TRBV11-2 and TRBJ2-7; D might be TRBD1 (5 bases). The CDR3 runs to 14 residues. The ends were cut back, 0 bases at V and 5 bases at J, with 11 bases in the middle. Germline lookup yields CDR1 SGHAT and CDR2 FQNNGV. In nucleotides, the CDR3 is TGTGCCAGCAGCTTAGATCCAGGGCTAAACGAGCAGTACTTC. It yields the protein CASSLDPGLNEQYF.

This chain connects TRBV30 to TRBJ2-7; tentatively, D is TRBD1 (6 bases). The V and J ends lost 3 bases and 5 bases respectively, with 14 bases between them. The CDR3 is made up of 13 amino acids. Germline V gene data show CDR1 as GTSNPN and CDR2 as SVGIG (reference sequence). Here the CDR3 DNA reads TGTGCCTGGAGCGCGCAGGGGATCAACGAGCAGTACTTC. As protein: CAWSAQGINEQYF.

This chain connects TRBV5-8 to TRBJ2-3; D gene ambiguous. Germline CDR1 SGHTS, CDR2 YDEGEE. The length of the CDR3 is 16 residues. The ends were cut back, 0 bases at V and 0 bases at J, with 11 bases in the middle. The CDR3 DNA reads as TGTGCCAGCAGCTTGGACAGAGGCTCTAGCACAGATACGCAGTATTTT. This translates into CASSLDRGSSTDTQYF.

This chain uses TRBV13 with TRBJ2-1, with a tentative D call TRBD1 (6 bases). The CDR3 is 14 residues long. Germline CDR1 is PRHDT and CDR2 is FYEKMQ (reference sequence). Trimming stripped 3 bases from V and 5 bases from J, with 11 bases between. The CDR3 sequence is CASSLGHTNNEQFF. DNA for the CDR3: TGTGCCAGCAGCTTGGGACACACGAACAATGAGCAGTTCTTC.

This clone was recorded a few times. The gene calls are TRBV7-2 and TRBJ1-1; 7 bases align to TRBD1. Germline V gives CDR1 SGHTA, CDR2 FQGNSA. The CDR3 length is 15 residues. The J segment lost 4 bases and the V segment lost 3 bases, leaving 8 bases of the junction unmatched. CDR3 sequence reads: CASSFPWDRSTEAFF. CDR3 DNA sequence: TGTGCCAGCAGCTTCCCTTGGGACAGAAGCACTGAAGCTTTCTTT.

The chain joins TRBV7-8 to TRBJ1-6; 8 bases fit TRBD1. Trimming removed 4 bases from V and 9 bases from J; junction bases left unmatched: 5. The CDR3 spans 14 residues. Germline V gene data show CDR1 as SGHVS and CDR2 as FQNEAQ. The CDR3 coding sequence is TGTGCCAGCAGCTCCGGGACAGGTCTTTCACCCCTCCACTTT. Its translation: CASSSGTGLSPLHF.

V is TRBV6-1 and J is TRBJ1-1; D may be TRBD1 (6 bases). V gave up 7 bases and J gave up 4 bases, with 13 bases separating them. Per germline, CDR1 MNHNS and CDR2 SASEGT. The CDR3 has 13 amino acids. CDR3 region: CASIAGALTEAFF. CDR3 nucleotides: TGTGCCAGCATCGCGGGGGCGCTCACTGAAGCTTTCTTT.